This TCR beta chain was captured by sequencing in a study of cytomegalovirus exposure and HLA in healthy donors (dated by TCRdb to 2017 to 2019). About the investigation overall: An earlier analysis of 587 of the donors reported over 250 Gb of sequence data and about 120 million unique TCR beta sequences obtained from around 190 million T cells. Class I and class II HLA loci were covered by the typing at four-digit resolution. Every discovery cohort repertoire had been produced on one sequencing platform. On average, roughly 240,000 unique TCR beta nucleotide sequences were sequenced per donor among roughly 430 genotyped donors of the cohort, with roughly 20% of those sequences being non-productive. Because of strong linkage in the cohort, roughly 5 DR-DQ haplotypes were treated as single units for association and clustering. Of the approximately 400 genotyped donors, 65% to 90% fell in the genetic ancestry cluster associated with self-reported Caucasian donors. Donor age, sex, ethnicity and CMV serostatus were compiled alongside the repertoire data. In addition to the first cohort of approximately 650 subjects, a separate validation cohort of about 120 different subjects was used. Rather than drawing on any new phenotypic data, the later analysis identified candidate immune exposures from TCR beta sequences and the way those sequences occurred across donors. The number of typed donors differed by locus: roughly 620-630 for A, B, C, DRB1 and DQB1; some 500 for DQA1; fewer than 610 for DPA1; and some 450 for DPB1. An early release covering roughly 580 HLA-typed donors comprised approximately 290 gigabases of sequencing data and roughly 85 million unique TCR sequences. A later analysis re-examined previously published TCR beta repertoires from just over 650 donors and added high-resolution HLA genotyping to investigate patterns of TCR occurrence. In a later genetic analysis, genome-wide SNP genotypes for about three fifths of the roughly 670 donors were used, and that subset was treated as a discovery cohort. The study profiled the T cell repertoires of more than 500 subjects by immunosequencing and related them to cytomegalovirus serostatus. The study aimed to test whether signatures of past pathogen exposure could be identified by cataloging public T cell receptors. The study combined high-throughput TCR immunosequencing, statistical association of individual TCRs with disease status, and machine learning to predict cytomegalovirus infection status. In an earlier analysis of 500 to 650 of the donors, high-throughput TCR beta sequencing was used to judge whether each TCR beta V gene segment behaved as functional or pseudogenic. The research as a whole found: In a later analysis, around 15,000 TCR beta sequences were associated with specific HLA alleles at a false discovery rate of 0.05. Because HLA typing was unavailable for some donors at each locus, only the typed subset was used in association tests. A later analysis reported that several top co-occurrence clusters appeared linked to parvovirus B19, influenza, CMV and Epstein-Barr virus. According to a later analysis, most CMV-associated TCR beta chains appeared to be HLA-restricted, and the HLA associations seemed to be driven largely by CMV exposure. The presence/absence analyses assumed that sequencing depth was roughly uniform across donors, and that assumption may not be true. Linkage disequilibrium might explain the correlated functional status among segregating V segments, but an unknown experimental factor could not be ruled out. The authors suggested that the approach could potentially be generalized to other disease states and immunological phenotypes. A later analysis found that HLA-associated TCR beta chains were more clonally expanded and had lower generation probabilities than equally common non-associated chains. Immune exposure information for the cohort was limited to CMV serostatus. A few of the identified cytomegalovirus-associated TCR beta chains were confirmed in vitro to be specific for cytomegalovirus antigens. In both the original and validation cohorts, the classifier was reported to diagnose cytomegalovirus status with high specificity and sensitivity. In a later analysis, the rate of TCR association differed among HLA loci, with DRB1 alleles having the most associated TCRs and HLA-C alleles having the fewest. An earlier analysis of approximately 540 of the donors showed that most TCR beta V segments appeared in productive rearrangements either about 87% or about 30% of the time, which broadly matched IMGT annotations. Across donors, most TCR sequences were observed very rarely, whereas some public TCRs were present in many individuals. Because counts were too low, roughly 16 rarely observed V segments, including chromosome 9 orphons, were excluded from the earlier analysis of under 650 of the donors. When HLA alleles, especially DR and DQ, strongly co-occurred, TCR associations were difficult to assign to individual alleles. In this cohort, only TCR beta chains were sequenced, and detectable features were limited by the absence of alpha or paired-chain data. The study gave a list of about 150 TCR beta chains associated with cytomegalovirus. Compared with the approximately 600-donor mean, donors in an Asian-associated ancestry cluster had fewer N-insertions in productive TCRs, according to a later genetic analysis. A cluster of highly shared sequence variants was judged likely to be a technical artifact of the sequencing pipeline. The 87-base-pair reads could not distinguish some IMGT-functional V segments, including TRBV6-2 and TRBV6-3, so those segments were excluded. A further reported finding was that TCR beta sequences accurately predicted the HLA-A and HLA-B alleles for most subjects in the first cohort. A later genetic analysis associated a missense DCLRE1C variant with V-gene and J-gene trimming of TCR beta chains, and an independent cohort replicated the association.

Based on the germline V gene, the CDR1 and CDR2 sequences are SGDLS and YYNGEE. From cysteine to phenylalanine, the CDR3 is 12 amino acids long. Just CDR3 DNA is preserved here, 36 bases in frame from base 1. V is cut by 3 bases and J by 4 bases, and the space between the germline ends is 5 bases. In total, 600 or so healthy bone marrow donors made up the cohort. At the time of sampling, every cohort member was nominally healthy, though immune exposures that went unrecorded were likely present. The donor tested CMV seropositive, placing the donor among the roughly 300 seropositive members of the cohort. A peripheral blood sample was provided by each donor, and peripheral blood mononuclear cells were used for TCR beta sequencing. The Qiagen DNeasy Blood Extraction Kit was used to extract genomic DNA from the blood cell samples. A remark on this clone: No cognate antigen has been identified for it. No base qualities exist here, and no much larger clone lies one base off it. The same CDR3 is also encoded by other DNA sequences in this sample.

The method behind the library was the immunoSEQ multiplex PCR assay. For the multiplex PCR, a mixture combining 60 forward primers for TCR Vbeta segments and 13 reverse primers for TCR Jbeta segments was used. The CDR3 region of rearranged TCR beta genes was amplified from genomic DNA by a multiplex PCR assay. The Illumina HiSeq System was used to sequence the amplified TCR beta libraries as 87-base-pair reads. In the paper's pipeline: In a later analysis, roughly 80 million unique TCR beta chains were counted across the approximately 670 repertoires, and some 10 million of these chains were shared by at least two donors. Raw reads were error-corrected and collapsed into unique sequences with a nearest-neighbor algorithm that merged closely related sequences to remove PCR and sequencing errors. Alignment of CDR3 sequences to IMGT reference sequences was used to assign V, D and J gene segments. Each retained sequence needed at least a six-nucleotide match to both a V gene segment and a J gene segment. A rearrangement was called productive if the CDR3 had no stop codons and remained in frame with V and J, and every other rearrangement was called non-productive. CDR3 was defined according to IMGT convention as the region running from the second conserved V-encoded cysteine to the conserved J-encoded phenylalanine. The earlier analysis of about 570 of the donors excluded any sequence lacking an unambiguous match to a single V gene segment. In an earlier analysis of around 600 of the donors, V segments were called functional above 56.7% productive rearrangements and were called segregating when the between-donor standard deviation exceeded 5%. A statistical classification framework was built to diagnose cytomegalovirus status from the catalog of TCR beta chain sequences. In a later analysis, TCR nucleotide sequences were compared against IMGT/GENE-DB human TR gene sequences so that V and J genes could be assigned. In a later analysis, CDR3 sequences and most-parsimonious VDJ recombination scenarios were assigned using the TCRdist pipeline. In a later analysis, every TCR beta chain was defined by the combination of its CDR3 amino acid sequence and its V-gene family, and reads without a unique V-gene family were dropped. In a later analysis, several hundred highly shared, low-generation-probability nucleotide sequences were removed to address suspected cross-contamination and a sequencing artifact. For each public chain, a later analysis derived a clonal expansion index from normalized ranks of inferred template counts within each repertoire. In a later analysis, generation probabilities were computed with a VDJ recombination model fitted to out-of-frame rearrangements, and the resulting probabilities were checked against IGoR. A later analysis scored TCR-TCR, TCR-HLA and TCR-CMV co-occurrence with hypergeometric tests, applying a repertoire-size bias correction to TCR pairs. False discovery rates were estimated in a later analysis by permuting HLA or CMV assignments 20 times. In a later analysis, co-occurring TCRs were grouped using DBSCAN, and TCRdist sequence similarity was added for clustering within HLA-allele-positive subsets. Repertoires with fewer than 30,000 or more than 120,000 public chains were left out of co-occurrence clustering, as were five repertoires with anomalous nucleotide sharing. In its TCRdb copy, this immuneACCESS table keeps in-frame sequences only and misses some clones. Where compared with another copy, unresolved V genes explain less than half of these, and the others have no known cause. The V and J calls and the clone size are those of that table, but D and trimming were determined from the DNA. This sample is represented by approximately 130,000 clones; roughly four fifths of them were singletons. The leading ten clones occupy 5.5% to 7% of the sample.

This sequence uses TRBV9 and TRBJ2-1; too little of a D gene remains to name it. Source material: PBMCs. The sequence was obtained from a woman aged 40 to 55 in good health and CMV-seropositive. The CDR3 region: CASSAGYNEQFF. The DNA sequence follows: TGTGCCAGCAGCGCCGGGTACAATGAGCAGTTCTTC.